This TCR beta chain emerged from a study of vaccination effects on CD4 cells after COVID-19. With respect to this clone: Antigen specificity is unknown.

The data were produced by immunoSEQ multiplex PCR, yet TCRdb's version contains in-frame clones alone and is incomplete. This sample has around 60,000 clones; about 80% occur once, and the top ten carry around 1.2%. Sequencing in the ViraFEST assay came after antigen-specific CD4+ T cells had been expanded with viral peptide pools, which were used to stimulate PBMC. The culture ran for approximately 9 days before CD4+ T cells were isolated. Participants each got two BNT162b2 or mRNA-1273 vaccine doses. The ends lost 0 bases at V and 2 bases at J; junction bases unmatched: 0. Germline assignment: CDR1 SGHRS and CDR2 YFSETQ. The CDR3 has 14 amino acids.

The specimen comprised CD4+ T cells from PBMCs cultured with HCoV-229E spike peptides, sampled after COVID-19 vaccination. The gene calls are TRBV5-1 and TRBJ1-2; 8 bases agree with TRBD1. The source of this sequence is a human donor who received a COVID-19 vaccine. CDR3 DNA: TGCGCCAGCAGCTTGGACAGGGGGAACTATGGCTACACCTTC. Its protein is CASSLDRGNYGYTF.